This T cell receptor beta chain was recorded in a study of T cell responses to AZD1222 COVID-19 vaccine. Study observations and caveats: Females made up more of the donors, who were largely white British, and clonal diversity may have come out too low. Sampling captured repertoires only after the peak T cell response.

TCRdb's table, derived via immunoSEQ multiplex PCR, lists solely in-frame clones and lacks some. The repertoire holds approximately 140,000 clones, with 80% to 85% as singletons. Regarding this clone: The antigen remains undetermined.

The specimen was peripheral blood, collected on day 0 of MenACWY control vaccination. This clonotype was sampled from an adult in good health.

The CDR3 region is CASADGQRNQPQHF. The CDR3, as DNA: TGTGCCAGTGCGGACGGACAAAGGAATCAGCCCCAGCATTTT. The chain couples TRBV19 to TRBJ1-5, with D possibly matching TRBD1 (5 bases). V was trimmed by 8 bases and J by 4 bases, leaving 15 bases between them. There are 14 residues in the CDR3. Germline V CDR1 and CDR2: LNHDA, SQIVND (reference sequence).